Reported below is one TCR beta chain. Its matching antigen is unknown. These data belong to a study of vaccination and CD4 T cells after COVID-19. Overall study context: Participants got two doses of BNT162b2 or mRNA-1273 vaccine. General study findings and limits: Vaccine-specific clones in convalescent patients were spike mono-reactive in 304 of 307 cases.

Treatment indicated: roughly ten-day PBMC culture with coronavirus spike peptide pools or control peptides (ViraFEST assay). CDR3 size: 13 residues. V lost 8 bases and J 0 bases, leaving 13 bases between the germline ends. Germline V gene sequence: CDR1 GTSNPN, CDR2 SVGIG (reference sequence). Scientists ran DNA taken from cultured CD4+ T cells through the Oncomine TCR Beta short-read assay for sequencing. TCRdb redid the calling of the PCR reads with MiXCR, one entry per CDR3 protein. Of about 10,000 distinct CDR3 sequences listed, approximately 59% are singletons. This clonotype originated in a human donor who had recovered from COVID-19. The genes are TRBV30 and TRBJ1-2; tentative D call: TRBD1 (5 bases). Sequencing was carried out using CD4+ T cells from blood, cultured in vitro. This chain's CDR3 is CAGGWGANYGYTF. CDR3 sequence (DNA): TGTGCCGGGGGATGGGGGGCTAACTATGGCTACACCTTC.